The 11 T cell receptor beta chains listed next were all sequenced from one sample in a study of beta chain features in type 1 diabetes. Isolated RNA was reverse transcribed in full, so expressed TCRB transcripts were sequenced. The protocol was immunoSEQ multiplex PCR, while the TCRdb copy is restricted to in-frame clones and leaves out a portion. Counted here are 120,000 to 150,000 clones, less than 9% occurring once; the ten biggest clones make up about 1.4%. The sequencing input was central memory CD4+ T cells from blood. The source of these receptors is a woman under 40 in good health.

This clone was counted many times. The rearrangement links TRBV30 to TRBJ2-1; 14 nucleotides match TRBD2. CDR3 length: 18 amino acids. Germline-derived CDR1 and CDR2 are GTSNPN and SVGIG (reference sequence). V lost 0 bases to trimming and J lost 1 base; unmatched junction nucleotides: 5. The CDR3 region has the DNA TGTGCCTGGAGTGTACCTGGACTAGCGGGAGGTTCCTACAATGAGCAGTTCTTC. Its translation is CAWSVPGLAGGSYNEQFF.

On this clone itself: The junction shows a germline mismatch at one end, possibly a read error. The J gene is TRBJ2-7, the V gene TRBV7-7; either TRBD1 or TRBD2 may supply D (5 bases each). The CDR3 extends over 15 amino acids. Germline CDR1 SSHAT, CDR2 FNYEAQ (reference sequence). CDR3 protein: CASSLGAGVNYEQYF. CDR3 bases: TGTGCTAGCAGCTTAGGGGCGGGTGTCAACTACGAGCAGTACTTC.

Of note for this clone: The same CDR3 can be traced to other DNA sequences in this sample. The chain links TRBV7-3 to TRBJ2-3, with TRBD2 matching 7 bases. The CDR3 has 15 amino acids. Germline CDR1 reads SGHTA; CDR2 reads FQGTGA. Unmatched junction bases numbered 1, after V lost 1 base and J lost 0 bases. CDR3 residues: CASSLKAGSTDTQYF. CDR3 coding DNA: TGTGCCAGCAGCTTAAAAGCGGGGAGCACAGATACGCAGTATTTT.

In DNA form, the CDR3 reads TGTGCCAGCAGCCAAAGACAGGCTATTTATGGCTACACCTTC. Protein: CASSQRQAIYGYTF. This chain links TRBV6-6 with TRBJ1-2, with D possibly TRBD1 on 6 matching bases. With 6 bases removed from V and 5 bases from J, the gap between germline ends came to 16 bases. Germline V CDR1 and CDR2: MNHNY, SVGAGI (reference sequence). The CDR3 sequence is 14 residues long.

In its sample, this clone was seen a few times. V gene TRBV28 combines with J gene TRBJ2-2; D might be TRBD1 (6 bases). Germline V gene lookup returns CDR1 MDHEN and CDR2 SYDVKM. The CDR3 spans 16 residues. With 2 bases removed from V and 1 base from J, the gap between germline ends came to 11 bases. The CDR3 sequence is CASSLIQGRNTGELFF. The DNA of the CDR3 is TGTGCCAGCAGTTTAATACAGGGAAGGAACACCGGGGAGCTGTTTTTT.

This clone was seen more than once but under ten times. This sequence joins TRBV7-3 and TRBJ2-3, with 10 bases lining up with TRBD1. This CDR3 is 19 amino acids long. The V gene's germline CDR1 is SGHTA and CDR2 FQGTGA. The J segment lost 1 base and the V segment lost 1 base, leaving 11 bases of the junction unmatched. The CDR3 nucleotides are TGTGCCAGCAGCTTAAAAGCCTTTGGGACAGGGGACCGCACAGATACGCAGTATTTT. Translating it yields CASSLKAFGTGDRTDTQYF.

Here the CDR3 DNA reads TGTGCCAGCTCACCAAGCGGGGCTGGGACGGTGGCAACTAATGAAAAACTGTTTTTT. Its protein is CASSPSGAGTVATNEKLFF. The chain is built from TRBV18 and TRBJ1-4; weak D call: TRBD1 (5 bases). Trimming cost V 2 bases and J 0 bases, with 19 bases left between them. The length of the CDR3 is 19 residues. CDR1 KGHSH and CDR2 LQKENI come from the germline V gene. The variable domain in full, with the rest retrieved from reference TRBV18 and TRBJ1-4, is NAGVMQNPRHLVRRRGQEARLRCSPMKGHSHVYWYRQLPEEGLKFMVYLQKENIIDESGMPKERFSAEFPKEGPSILRIQQVVRGDSAAYFCASSPSGAGTVATNEKLFFGSGTQLSVL.

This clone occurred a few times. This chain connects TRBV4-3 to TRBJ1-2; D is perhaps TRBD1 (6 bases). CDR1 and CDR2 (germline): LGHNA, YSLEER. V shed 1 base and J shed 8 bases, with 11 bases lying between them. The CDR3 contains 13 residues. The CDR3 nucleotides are TGCGCCAGCAGCCAAGGGACAGATGGCGGCTACACCTTC. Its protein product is CASSQGTDGGYTF.

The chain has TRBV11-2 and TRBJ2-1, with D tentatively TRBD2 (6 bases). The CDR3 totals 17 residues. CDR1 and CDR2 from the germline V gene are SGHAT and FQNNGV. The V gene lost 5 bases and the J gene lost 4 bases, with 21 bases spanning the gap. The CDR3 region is CASSQGFAGRGYNEQFF. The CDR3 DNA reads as TGTGCCAGCAGCCAAGGCTTCGCGGGAAGGGGATACAATGAGCAGTTCTTC.

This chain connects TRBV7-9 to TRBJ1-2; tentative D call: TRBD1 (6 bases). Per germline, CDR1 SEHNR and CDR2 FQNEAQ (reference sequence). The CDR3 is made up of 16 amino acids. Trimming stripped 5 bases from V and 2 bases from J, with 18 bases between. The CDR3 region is CASSLSGAERNYGYTF. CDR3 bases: TGTGCCAGCAGCCTCTCAGGGGCAGAGAGAAACTATGGCTACACCTTC.

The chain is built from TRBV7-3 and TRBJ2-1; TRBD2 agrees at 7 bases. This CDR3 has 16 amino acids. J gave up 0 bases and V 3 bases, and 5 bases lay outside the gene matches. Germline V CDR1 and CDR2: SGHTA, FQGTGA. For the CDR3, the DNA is TGTGCCAGCAGCTTCCTTGGCGGGAGCTCCTACAATGAGCAGTTCTTC. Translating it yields CASSFLGGSSYNEQFF.